The 20 T cell receptor beta chains below were found in one sample sequenced in a study of beta chain features in type 1 diabetes. cDNA synthesis used the whole RNA isolate, giving expressed TCRB sequences. The method was immunoSEQ multiplex PCR; TCRdb's version includes in-frame clones alone and lacks a portion of them. The table records approximately 160,000 clones, over 7.5% of them present only once. Sequencing was carried out using central memory CD4+ T cells from blood. These receptors originate from a woman aged 18 to 35 in good health.

The chain links TRBV29-1 to TRBJ1-2; no reliable D call. The V gene lost 0 bases and the J gene lost 2 bases, with 7 bases spanning the gap. Germline loops: CDR1 SQVTM, CDR2 ANQGSEA. The CDR3 is 13 amino acids. CDR3 region: CSVEEGRNYGYTF. The CDR3 DNA follows: TGCAGCGTTGAAGAGGGCAGGAACTATGGCTACACCTTC.

V is TRBV19 and J is TRBJ2-7; 7 bases align to TRBD2. The CDR3 spans 13 residues. V lost 10 bases, J lost 3 bases, and 9 bases stayed unmatched. Germline-derived CDR1 and CDR2 are LNHDA and SQIVND (reference sequence). The CDR3 here is CATRERGLYEQYF. The CDR3 bases are TGTGCCACAAGGGAGCGGGGCCTCTACGAGCAGTACTTC.

This chain uses TRBV28 with TRBJ2-7, with 16 bases matching TRBD2. Losses at the gene ends were 10 bases for V and 2 bases for J; bases not matched to a gene: 5. The V gene's germline CDR1 is MDHEN and CDR2 SYDVKM. This CDR3 is 15 amino acids long. DNA for the CDR3: TGTGCCACCGGGACTAGCGGGGGGGGTCCCTACGAGCAGTACTTC. This codes for CATGTSGGGPYEQYF.

The gene calls are TRBV5-6 and TRBJ1-1; 8 bases line up with TRBD1. Germline CDR1 and CDR2: SGHDT and YYEEEE. V shed 4 bases, J shed 5 bases, and the junction held 7 bases outside the gene matches. The CDR3 contains 14 residues. The CDR3 loop reads CASSPTGGRTEAFF. In DNA, the CDR3 is TGTGCCAGCAGCCCAACAGGGGGTCGGACTGAAGCTTTCTTT.

The rearrangement links TRBV4-2 to TRBJ1-2; no reliable D call. V lost 4 bases and J lost 8, with 14 bases in between. The CDR3 length is 13 residues. CDR1 is LGHNA, CDR2 YNFKEQ, per germline. CDR3 nucleotide sequence: TGTGCCAGCAGCCCCCGGGAGGGCCGGGGCTACACCTTC. This gives the protein CASSPREGRGYTF.

This clone was detected only a few times. The J gene is TRBJ1-1, the V gene TRBV29-1, with D unresolved. The V end lost 6 bases, the J end lost 3 bases, and 17 bases lay between the germline ends. The CDR3 is made up of 14 amino acids. The germline V gene encodes CDR1 SQVTM and CDR2 ANQGSEA. In DNA form, the CDR3 reads TGCAGCGTAGCCAGGAGGAGTGATTACACTGAAGCTTTCTTT. Protein product: CSVARRSDYTEAFF.

This clone was detected only a few times. This chain joins TRBV6-6 and TRBJ2-1; possibly TRBD1 for D (6 bases). CDR3 length: 14 residues. V lost 2 bases and J 3 bases, leaving 8 bases between the germline ends. Germline values: CDR1 MNHNY, CDR2 SVGAGI (reference sequence). CDR3 coding DNA: TGTGCCAGCAGTTACAGAGGGGGCTACAATGAGCAGTTCTTC. This gives the protein CASSYRGGYNEQFF.

This clone occurred many times. The chain carries TRBV10-2 and TRBJ2-6; 9 bases are shared with TRBD1. Germline CDR1 WSHSY, CDR2 SAAADI. CDR3 length: 17 residues. V dropped 3 bases and J dropped 2; count of bases not matched to a gene: 5. The CDR3 loop is CASSEGTGSPGANVLTF. The CDR3 region has the DNA TGCGCCAGCAGTGAAGGGACAGGGAGCCCTGGGGCCAACGTCCTGACTTTC.

The chain combines TRBV7-9 with TRBJ2-6; maybe TRBD1 (6 bases). The CDR3 is made up of 17 amino acids. CDR1 and CDR2 (germline): SEHNR, FQNEAQ (reference sequence). Deletions cut 1 base from V and 1 base from J, with 11 bases between. The CDR3 spells CASSLGSGESGANVLTF. The DNA for the CDR3 is TGTGCCAGCAGCTTAGGGTCAGGGGAATCTGGGGCCAACGTCCTGACTTTC. The entire variable domain, with the rest obtained from reference TRBV7-9 and TRBJ2-6, is as follows: DTGVSQNPRHKITKRGQNVTFRCDPISEHNRLYWYRQTLGQGPEFLTYFQNEAQLEKSRLLSDRFSAERPKGSFSTLEIQRTEQGDSAMYLCASSLGSGESGANVLTFGAGSRLTVL.

The CDR3 is CASSLEGGGDYGYTF. The CDR3 coding sequence is TGTGCCAGCAGCTTGGAAGGGGGCGGCGACTATGGCTACACCTTC. The rearrangement uses TRBV5-6 and TRBJ1-2; 7 positions match TRBD1. The CDR3 loop spans 15 amino acids. The germline V gene encodes CDR1 SGHDT and CDR2 YYEEEE. The trim removed 0 bases at V and 3 bases at J, leaving 5 bases unmatched.

This clone was found once. The chain is built from TRBV2 and TRBJ1-5; D is uncertain. V dropped 3 bases and J dropped 1 base, with 7 bases sitting between them. The CDR3 extends over 14 amino acids. Germline V CDR1 and CDR2: SNHLY, FYNNEI. This CDR3 is CASSERSSNQPQHF. The CDR3 DNA reads as TGTGCCAGCAGTGAGAGGAGCAGCAATCAGCCCCAGCATTTT.

This clone has a handful of counts. The CDR3 protein is CSTRTSGGGTDTQYF. CDR3 nucleotides: TGCAGCACCAGGACTAGCGGGGGGGGCACAGATACGCAGTATTTT. V usage is TRBV29-1 and J usage is TRBJ2-3; 15 bases fit TRBD2. Germline CDR1 reads SQVTM; CDR2 reads ANQGSEA. CDR3 size: 15 residues. The V gene end was trimmed by 8 bases and the J gene end by 1 base; junction bases not matched to a gene: 4.

In its sample, this clone was seen a few times. The rearrangement uses TRBV6-5 and TRBJ1-1; D is perhaps TRBD1 (6 bases). CDR1 MNHEY and CDR2 SVGAGI come from the germline V gene. The CDR3 has 14 residues. V was shortened by 5 bases and J by 5 bases, with 15 bases between the two germline ends. The CDR3 nucleotides are TGTGCCAGCAGTGAACTCAGGGGAGGGACTGAAGCTTTCTTT. Its translation is CASSELRGGTEAFF.

In this sample, this clone turned up a few times. This chain connects TRBV6-6 to TRBJ2-6; D unclear. The CDR3 is made up of 15 amino acids. V was clipped by 5 bases and J by 0 bases, with 8 bases between them. The germline gives CDR1 MNHNY, CDR2 SVGAGI (reference sequence). DNA for the CDR3: TGTGCCAGCAGTCACTACAGCTCTGGGGCCAACGTCCTGACTTTC. Residues: CASSHYSSGANVLTF.

This clone has a handful of counts. The chain carries TRBV11-3 and TRBJ1-1; D might be TRBD1 (6 bases). Trimming removed 5 bases at V and 4 bases at J, with 17 bases between. Germline V lookup: CDR1 SGHNT, CDR2 YENEEA. The CDR3 runs 15 residues. The CDR3 nucleotides are TGTGCCAGCAGCACTTTACTGGGGGCAGGCACTGAAGCTTTCTTT. Its protein product is CASSTLLGAGTEAFF.

The J gene is TRBJ2-7, the V gene TRBV6-5; maybe TRBD2 (5 bases). The CDR3 spans 16 residues. Germline CDR1 reads MNHEY; CDR2 reads SVGAGI. The germline V and J ends were trimmed by 2 bases and 0 bases, with 14 bases remaining between them. The CDR3: CASSYSLAGSSYEQYF. The DNA for the CDR3 is TGTGCCAGCAGTTACAGTCTGGCGGGTAGCTCCTACGAGCAGTACTTC.

The V call is TRBV7-8, the J call TRBJ2-1; 8 bases are shared with TRBD1. Germline CDR1 SGHVS, CDR2 FQNEAQ. The J segment lost 5 bases and the V segment lost 4 bases, leaving 4 bases of the junction unmatched. The CDR3 is made up of 14 amino acids. The CDR3 bases are TGTGCCAGCAGCTCACGACAGGGGCACAATGAGCAGTTCTTC. Residues: CASSSRQGHNEQFF.

This clone was recorded a few times. The rearrangement joins TRBV11-2 to TRBJ1-4; D call uncertain. CDR3 size: 14 residues. Germline V gives CDR1 SGHAT, CDR2 FQNNGV. Trimming cost V 1 base and J 5 bases, with 8 bases left between them. The CDR3 is CASSLGGYNEKLFF. As DNA, the CDR3 is TGTGCCAGCAGCTTAGGAGGGTACAATGAAAAACTGTTTTTT.

In its sample, this clone was seen a few times. The chain joins TRBV5-1 to TRBJ2-2; D remains ambiguous. Trimming cost V 1 base and J 4 bases, with 8 bases left between them. The germline V gene has CDR1 SGHRS and CDR2 YFSETQ. The CDR3 length is 14 residues. The CDR3 sequence: CASSLRQATGELFF. CDR3 sequence (DNA): TGCGCCAGCAGCTTGAGGCAGGCCACCGGGGAGCTGTTTTTT.

The rearrangement links TRBV2 to TRBJ2-7, with D possibly matching TRBD1 (5 bases). Trimming pared 6 bases from V and 3 bases from J, leaving 18 bases between. Germline V lookup: CDR1 SNHLY, CDR2 FYNNEI. The CDR3 contains 15 residues. The CDR3 region is CASRGPNGQGYEQYF. The CDR3 DNA reads TGTGCCAGCAGGGGCCCGAACGGCCAGGGCTACGAGCAGTACTTC.